The clone carrying this T cell receptor beta chain has ten or more counts. Its antigen is not known. These data come from a study of T cells in Graves' hyperthyroidism and ophthalmopathy. The wider study: Initial diagnosis, before any treatment, was when peripheral blood was collected. Overall study results and limits: A 13 V-J model separated ophthalmopathy from stable hyperthyroidism.

RNA transcripts served as the template for amplifying TCR beta CDR3 regions. Researchers ran a first-round RT-PCR on the TCR CDR3 using the HTBI primer set. TCRdb itself ran the multiplex PCR reads through MiXCR, one entry per CDR3 protein. This sample has approximately 640,000 distinct CDR3 sequences, with 15% to 20% found just once. The diagnostic basis comprised clinical symptoms, serum thyroxine and TRAb, thyroid ultrasound and orbital computed tomography. PBMCs came from more than 9.5 ml fresh peripheral blood. The CDR3 covers 14 residues. Germline V CDR1 and CDR2: SGHTA, FQGNSA. With 7 bases removed from V and 3 bases from J, the gap between germline ends came to 16 bases.

This TCR was recovered from a woman aged 25-40 years with Graves' hyperthyroidism. The sample was blood. This chain joins TRBV7-2 and TRBJ2-7; D is unresolved. The CDR3 region is CASTFQGSGYEQYF. The CDR3 coding sequence is TGTGCCAGCACCTTCCAAGGTTCGGGCTACGAGCAGTACTTC.